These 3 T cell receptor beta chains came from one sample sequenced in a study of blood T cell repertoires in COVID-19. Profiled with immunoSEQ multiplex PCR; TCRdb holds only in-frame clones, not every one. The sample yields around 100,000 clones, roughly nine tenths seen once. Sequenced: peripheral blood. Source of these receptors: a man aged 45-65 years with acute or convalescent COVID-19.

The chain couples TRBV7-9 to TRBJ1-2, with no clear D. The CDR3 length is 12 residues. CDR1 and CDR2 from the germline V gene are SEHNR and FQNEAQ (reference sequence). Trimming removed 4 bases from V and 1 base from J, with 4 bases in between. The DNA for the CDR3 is TGTGCCAGCAGCTCCCGTAACTATGGCTACACCTTC. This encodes CASSSRNYGYTF.

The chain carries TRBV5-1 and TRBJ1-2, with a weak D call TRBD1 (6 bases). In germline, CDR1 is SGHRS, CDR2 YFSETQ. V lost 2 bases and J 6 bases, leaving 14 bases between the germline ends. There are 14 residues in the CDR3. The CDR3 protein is CASSFRDTRDGYTF. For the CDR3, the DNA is TGCGCCAGCAGCTTTAGGGACACTCGAGATGGCTACACCTTC.

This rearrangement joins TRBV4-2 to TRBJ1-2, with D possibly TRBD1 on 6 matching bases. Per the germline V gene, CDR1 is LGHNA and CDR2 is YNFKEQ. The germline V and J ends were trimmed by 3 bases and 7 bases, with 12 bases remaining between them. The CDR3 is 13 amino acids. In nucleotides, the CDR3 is TGTGCCAGCAGCCAGAAAGGACAGAGTGGCTACACCTTC. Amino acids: CASSQKGQSGYTF.